This T cell receptor (beta chain) was found in a study of long-term antiretroviral therapy in people with HIV. CDR3 length equals 16 residues. V lost 5 bases and J 4 bases, leaving 18 bases between the germline ends. Germline lookup yields CDR1 SGHTA and CDR2 FQGNSA. Comments on this clone: The target antigen is unknown.

Study-level findings and limits: Every time point showed a repertoire led by clones expanded before ART. Despite increasing after ART, diversity remained lower than that of transplant donor controls.

The immunoSEQ assay was v3.0, run at survey level. Generated by immunoSEQ multiplex PCR, the TCRdb table keeps only in-frame clones and is missing some. The table records 30,000 to 45,000 clones, 75% to 85% of them present only once. This TCR was recovered from a man aged 25-45 years with HIV. Sequenced material: unsorted PBMCs, taken 3.4 years after starting antiretroviral therapy. The genes are TRBV7-2 and TRBJ2-1; maybe TRBD2 (7 bases). The CDR3: CASSPGASGLYNEQFF. DNA of the CDR3: TGTGCCAGCAGCCCGGGGGCTAGCGGATTATACAATGAGCAGTTCTTC.